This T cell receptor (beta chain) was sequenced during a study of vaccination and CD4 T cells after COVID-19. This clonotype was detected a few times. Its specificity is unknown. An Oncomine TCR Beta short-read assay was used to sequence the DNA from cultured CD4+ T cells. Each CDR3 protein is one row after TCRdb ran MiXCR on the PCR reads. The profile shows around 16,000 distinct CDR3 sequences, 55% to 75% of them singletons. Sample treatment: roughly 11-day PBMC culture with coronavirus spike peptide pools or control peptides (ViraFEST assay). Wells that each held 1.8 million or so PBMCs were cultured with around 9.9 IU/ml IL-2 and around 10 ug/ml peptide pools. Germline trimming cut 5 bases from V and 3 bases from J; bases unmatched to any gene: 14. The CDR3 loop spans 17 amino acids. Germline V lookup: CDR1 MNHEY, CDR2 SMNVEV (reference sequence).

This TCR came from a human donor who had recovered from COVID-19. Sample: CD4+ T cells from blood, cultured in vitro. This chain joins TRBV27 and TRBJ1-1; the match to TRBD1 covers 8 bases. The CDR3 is CASSIRGRLGEDTEAFF. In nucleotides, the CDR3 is TGTGCCAGCAGTATCAGGGGGCGTTTGGGTGAGGACACTGAAGCTTTCTTT.